This TCR beta chain is drawn from a study of blood T cell repertoires in COVID-19. Study in general: In each case, the material was cDNA or gDNA derived from T cells, B-cell-depleted T cells, or PBMCs.

Per the original methods: The authors estimated nucleated cell counts from reference gene primer amplification. The assay was immunoSEQ multiplex PCR, and TCRdb's table has in-frame clones only and misses some. That table is the source of V, J and clone size, and D and trimming were worked out from the DNA. This sample has roughly 340,000 clones, with approximately 91% found just once. Those enrolled in Seattle joined during active infection and were followed longitudinally afterward. V lost 4 bases to trimming and J lost 2 bases, with 8 bases between them. The CDR3 sequence is 13 residues long. Germline lookup yields CDR1 MNHEY and CDR2 SMNVEV (reference sequence).

Material: peripheral blood. This TCR was recovered from a woman aged 70-85 years with COVID-19, enrolled during active disease. The rearrangement joins TRBV27 to TRBJ1-1, with D hard to call. The CDR3 nucleotides read TGTGCCAGCAGTTGGAGGGTTAACACTGAAGCTTTCTTT. Translating gives CASSWRVNTEAFF.